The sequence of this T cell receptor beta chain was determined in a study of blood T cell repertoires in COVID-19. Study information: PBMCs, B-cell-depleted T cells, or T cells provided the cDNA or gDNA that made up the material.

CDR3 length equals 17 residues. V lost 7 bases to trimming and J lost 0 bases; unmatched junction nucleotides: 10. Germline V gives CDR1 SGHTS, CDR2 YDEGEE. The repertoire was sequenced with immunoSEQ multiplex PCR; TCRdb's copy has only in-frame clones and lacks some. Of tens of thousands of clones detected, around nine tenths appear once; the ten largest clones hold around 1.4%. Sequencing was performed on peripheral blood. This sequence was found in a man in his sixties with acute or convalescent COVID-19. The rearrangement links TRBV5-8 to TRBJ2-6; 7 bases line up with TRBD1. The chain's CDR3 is CASPPRQGNSGANVLTF. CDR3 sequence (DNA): TGTGCCAGCCCTCCCCGACAGGGTAACTCTGGGGCCAACGTCCTGACTTTC.